This TCR beta chain was retrieved from a study of monozygotic twins with inflammatory bowel disease. CDR1 is SNHLY, CDR2 FYNNEI, per germline. The CDR3 is 14 residues long. Per TCR library, 3500 ng of total RNA was used. From its re-call of the 5' RACE reads, TCRdb lists each CDR3 protein once, without DNA. Seen in this sample are 300,000 to 400,000 distinct CDR3 sequences; the ten most common clones hold 2%. The rearrangement links TRBV2 to TRBJ2-5; TCRdb calls TRBD1, which cannot be checked without DNA. The source material was blood. This TCR was sampled from a human donor with ulcerative colitis or Crohn's disease, or a healthy co-twin of an affected twin (not recorded which). The CDR3 here is CASRWTGGGETQYF.